This record looks at one T cell receptor beta chain sequence and its context. These data belong to a study of blood T cell repertoires in COVID-19. About the research overall: The United States, Italy and Spain provided the acute and convalescent COVID-19 samples.

In the source study's methods: Nucleated cell number was recorded as an estimate derived from reference gene primer amplification. Measured with immunoSEQ multiplex PCR; TCRdb has only the in-frame clones, and not every one. Clone size and V and J calls were adopted from that table, with D and trimming inferred from the DNA. Of some 320,000 clones in the sample, around nine tenths were seen once. Enrolled through a virtual design, the participants were between about 18 and 89 years of age and came from 24 US areas. The sequencing input was PBMCs or T cells enriched from blood (not recorded which). The TCR comes from a woman between 45 and 65 years old who had been exposed to COVID-19.

This chain's CDR3 is CASSRGEGVGEKLFF. The CDR3 coding sequence is TGTGCCAGCAGCCGAGGAGAGGGGGTCGGTGAAAAACTGTTTTTT. The V call is TRBV9, the J call TRBJ1-4; perhaps TRBD1 as D (6 bases). Trimming took off 4 bases at V and 7 bases at J, with 17 bases between the two ends. The CDR3 loop spans 15 amino acids. Germline values: CDR1 SGDLS, CDR2 YYNGEE.